A selection of T cell receptor beta chains follows, all from one sample in a study of CD8 T cells in Susac syndrome. TCRdb called the immunoSEQ multiplex PCR reads again in MiXCR, with one record for every CDR3 protein. The sample holds around 110,000 distinct CDR3 sequences, 90% to 95% seen once. Sequenced: CD8+ T cells from PBMCs. Receptors were obtained from a human donor with Susac syndrome. The CDR3 runs from the conserved cysteine through the conserved F or W. D genes are given only for firm matches. Clone size is shown for a subset of rows, as once, few, many or a class of expanded clone.

j_gene,d_gene,v_gene,abundance,CDR3aa,CDR3nt
TRBJ2-4,.,TRBV6-5,.,CASSYGPKNIQYF,TGTGCCAGCAGTTACGGGCCGAAAAACATTCAGTACTTC
TRBJ1-2,.,TRBV12-3/TRBV12-4,.,CASRPRGNYGYTF,TGTGCCAGCAGACCGAGGGGAAACTATGGCTACACCTTC
TRBJ1-6,.,TRBV20-1,.,CSARDRGSPLHF,TGCAGTGCTAGAGACAGGGGTTCACCCCTCCACTTT
TRBJ1-1,.,TRBV3-1,.,CASSQLEGVNTEAFF,TGTGCCAGCAGCCAACTTGAGGGGGTGAACACTGAAGCTTTCTTT
TRBJ2-5,.,TRBV21-1,.,CASSNNRGYQETQYF,TGTGCCAGCAGCAATAATAGGGGGTACCAAGAGACCCAGTACTTC
TRBJ2-7,.,TRBV3-1,.,CASSQGGGRYEQYF,TGTGCCAGCAGCCAAGGGGGGGGCCGGTACGAGCAGTACTTC
TRBJ2-7,TRBD2,TRBV6-5,.,CASSYSGTSGPSGEQYF,TGTGCCAGCAGTTACTCGGGGACTAGCGGTCCCTCAGGCGAGCAGTACTTC
TRBJ2-1,TRBD1,TRBV12-3/TRBV12-4,.,CASSSGTASYNEQFF,TGTGCCAGCAGTTCCGGGACAGCTTCCTACAATGAGCAGTTCTTC
TRBJ2-3,TRBD1,TRBV9,.,CASRGQGGKYF,TGTGCCAGCAGGGGACAGGGCGGGAAGTATTTT
TRBJ2-3,.,TRBV12-3/TRBV12-4,.,CASSLIRQGDTQYF,TGTGCCAGCAGTTTGATCAGGCAGGGAGATACGCAGTATTTT
TRBJ1-2,TRBD1,TRBV15,.,CATSNRGTPYGYTF,TGTGCCACCAGCAACAGGGGGACCCCCTATGGCTACACCTTC
TRBJ1-1,.,TRBV5-1,once,CASSTRGSNTEAFF,TGCGCCAGCAGCACCCGTGGGTCGAACACTGAAGCTTTCTTT
TRBJ2-7,.,TRBV4-3,.,CASSQVMGEPYEQYF,TGCGCCAGCAGCCAAGTAATGGGGGAACCCTACGAGCAGTACTTC